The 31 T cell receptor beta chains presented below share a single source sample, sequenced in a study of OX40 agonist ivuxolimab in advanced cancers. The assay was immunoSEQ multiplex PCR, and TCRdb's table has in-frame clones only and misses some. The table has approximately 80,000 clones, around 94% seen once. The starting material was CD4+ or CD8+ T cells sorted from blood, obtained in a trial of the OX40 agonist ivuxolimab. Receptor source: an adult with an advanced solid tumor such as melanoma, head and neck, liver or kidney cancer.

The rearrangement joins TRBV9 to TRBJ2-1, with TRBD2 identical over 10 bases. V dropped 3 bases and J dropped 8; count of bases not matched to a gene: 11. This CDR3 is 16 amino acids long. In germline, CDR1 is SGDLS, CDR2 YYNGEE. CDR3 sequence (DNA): TGTGCCAGCAGCGACTGGAGCGGGAGGGATAGAGATGAGCAGTTCTTC. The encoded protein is CASSDWSGRDRDEQFF.

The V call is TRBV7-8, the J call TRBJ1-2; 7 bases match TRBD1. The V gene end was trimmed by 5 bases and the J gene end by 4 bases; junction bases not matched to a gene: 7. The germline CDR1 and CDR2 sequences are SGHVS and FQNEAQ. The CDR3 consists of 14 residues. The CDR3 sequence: CASSTQGTVYGYTF. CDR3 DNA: TGTGCCAGCAGCACCCAAGGGACAGTCTATGGCTACACCTTC.

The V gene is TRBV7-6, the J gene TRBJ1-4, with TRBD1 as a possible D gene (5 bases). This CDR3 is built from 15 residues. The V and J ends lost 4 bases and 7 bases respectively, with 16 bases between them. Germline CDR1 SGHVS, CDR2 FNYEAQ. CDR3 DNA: TGTGCCAGCAGCTCTAGGTGGGGCGGGAGTGAAAAACTGTTTTTT. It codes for CASSSRWGGSEKLFF. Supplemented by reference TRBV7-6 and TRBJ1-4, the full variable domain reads GAGVSQSPRYKVTKRGQDVALRCDPISGHVSLYWYRQALGQGPEFLTYFNYEAQQDKSGLPNDRFSAERPEGSISTLTIQRTEQRDSAMYRCASSSRWGGSEKLFFGSGTQLSVL.

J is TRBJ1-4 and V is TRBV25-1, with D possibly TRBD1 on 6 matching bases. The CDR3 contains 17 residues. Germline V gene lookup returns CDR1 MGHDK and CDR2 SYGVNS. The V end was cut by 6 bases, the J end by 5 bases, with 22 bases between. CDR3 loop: CASSPEAGATWNEKLFF. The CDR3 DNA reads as TGTGCCAGCAGCCCCGAGGCAGGGGCCACATGGAATGAAAAACTGTTTTTT.

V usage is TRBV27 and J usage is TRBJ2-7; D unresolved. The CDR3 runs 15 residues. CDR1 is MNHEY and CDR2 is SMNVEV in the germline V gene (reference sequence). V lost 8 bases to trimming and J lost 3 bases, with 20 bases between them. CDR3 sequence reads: CASGIKSNLHYEQYF. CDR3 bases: TGTGCCAGCGGAATAAAATCCAATCTGCACTACGAGCAGTACTTC.

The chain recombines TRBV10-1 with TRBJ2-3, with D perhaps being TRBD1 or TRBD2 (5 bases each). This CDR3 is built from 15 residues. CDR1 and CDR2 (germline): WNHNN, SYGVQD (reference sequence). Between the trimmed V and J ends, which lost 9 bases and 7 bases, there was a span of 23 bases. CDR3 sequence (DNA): TGCGCCAGTACTACGGGGCCCCACGCTTCATATACGCAGTATTTT. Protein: CASTTGPHASYTQYF.

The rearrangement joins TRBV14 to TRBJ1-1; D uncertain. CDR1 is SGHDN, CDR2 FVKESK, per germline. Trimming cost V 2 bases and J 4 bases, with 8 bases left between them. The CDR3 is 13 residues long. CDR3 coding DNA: TGTGCCAGCAGCCAAATGGCAGGCACTGAAGCTTTCTTT. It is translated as CASSQMAGTEAFF. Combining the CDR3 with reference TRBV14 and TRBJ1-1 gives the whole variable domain EAGVTQFPSHSVIEKGQTVTLRCDPISGHDNLYWYRRVMGKEIKFLLHFVKESKQDESGMPNNRFLAERTGGTYSTLKVQPAELEDSGVYFCASSQMAGTEAFFGQGTRLTVV.

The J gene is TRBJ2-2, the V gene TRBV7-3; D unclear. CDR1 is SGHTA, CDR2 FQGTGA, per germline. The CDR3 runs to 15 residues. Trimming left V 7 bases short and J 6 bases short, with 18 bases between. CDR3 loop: CASNNPGPTPGELFF. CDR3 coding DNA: TGTGCCAGCAACAACCCCGGGCCCACCCCCGGGGAGCTGTTTTTT.

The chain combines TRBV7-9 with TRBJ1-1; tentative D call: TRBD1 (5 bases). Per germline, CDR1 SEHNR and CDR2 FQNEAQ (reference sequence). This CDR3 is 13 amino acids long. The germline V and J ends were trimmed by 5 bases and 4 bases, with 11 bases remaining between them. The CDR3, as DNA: TGTGCCAGCAGCGGCCCGGGGGGCACTGAAGCTTTCTTT. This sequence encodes CASSGPGGTEAFF. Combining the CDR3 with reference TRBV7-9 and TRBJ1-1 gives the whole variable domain DTGVSQNPRHKITKRGQNVTFRCDPISEHNRLYWYRQTLGQGPEFLTYFQNEAQLEKSRLLSDRFSAERPKGSFSTLEIQRTEQGDSAMYLCASSGPGGTEAFFGQGTRLTVV.

CDR3 sequence reads: CASSLLNTEAFF. Written as DNA, the CDR3 is TGTGCCAGCAGCTTACTGAACACTGAAGCTTTCTTT. The rearrangement joins TRBV5-6 to TRBJ1-1; unclear D gene. V was trimmed by 2 bases and J by 0 bases, leaving 2 bases between them. The germline gives CDR1 SGHDT, CDR2 YYEEEE. CDR3 length: 12 residues.

The CDR3 reads CASSSSGTGVGDTQYF. CDR3 nucleotides: TGTGCCAGCAGCTCGTCAGGGACGGGCGTCGGAGATACGCAGTATTTT. V is TRBV9 and J is TRBJ2-3, with D perhaps being TRBD1 or TRBD2 (5 bases each). CDR1 is SGDLS and CDR2 is YYNGEE in the germline V gene. Trimming took 4 bases from V and 5 from J, leaving 20 bases between them. The CDR3 loop spans 16 amino acids.

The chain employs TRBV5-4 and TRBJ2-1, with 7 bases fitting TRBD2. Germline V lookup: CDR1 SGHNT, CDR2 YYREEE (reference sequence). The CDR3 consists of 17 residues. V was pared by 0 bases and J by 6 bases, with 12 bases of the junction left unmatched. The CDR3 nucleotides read TGTGCCAGCAGCTTGGGATTACTAGCGTCAACCTCCAATGAGCAGTTCTTC. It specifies CASSLGLLASTSNEQFF. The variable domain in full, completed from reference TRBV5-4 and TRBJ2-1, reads ETGVTQSPTHLIKTRGQQVTLRCSSQSGHNTVSWYQQALGQGPQFIFQYYREEENGRGNFPPRFSGLQFPNYSSELNVNALELDDSALYLCASSLGLLASTSNEQFFGPGTRLTVL.

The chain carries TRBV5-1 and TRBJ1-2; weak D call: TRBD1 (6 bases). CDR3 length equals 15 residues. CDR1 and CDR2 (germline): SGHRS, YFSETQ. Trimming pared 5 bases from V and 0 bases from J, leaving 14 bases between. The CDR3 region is CASRSWTAANYGYTF. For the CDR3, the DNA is TGCGCCAGCAGATCCTGGACAGCTGCTAACTATGGCTACACCTTC.

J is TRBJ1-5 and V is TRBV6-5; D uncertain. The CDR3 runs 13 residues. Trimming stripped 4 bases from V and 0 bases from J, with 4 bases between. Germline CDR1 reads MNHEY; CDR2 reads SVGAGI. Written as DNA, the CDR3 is TGTGCCAGCAGTTCGAATAGCAATCAGCCCCAGCATTTT. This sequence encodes CASSSNSNQPQHF.

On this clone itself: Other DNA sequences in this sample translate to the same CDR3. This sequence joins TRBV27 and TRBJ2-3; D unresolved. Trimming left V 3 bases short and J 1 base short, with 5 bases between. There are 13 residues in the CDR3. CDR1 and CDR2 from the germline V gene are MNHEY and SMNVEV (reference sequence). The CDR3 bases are TGTGCCAGCAGTTTTTTGGGCACAGATACGCAGTATTTT. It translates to CASSFLGTDTQYF.

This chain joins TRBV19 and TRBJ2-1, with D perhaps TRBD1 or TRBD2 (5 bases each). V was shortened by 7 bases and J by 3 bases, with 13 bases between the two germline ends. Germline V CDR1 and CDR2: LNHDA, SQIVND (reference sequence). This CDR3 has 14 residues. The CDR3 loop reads CASTPGTHYNEQFF. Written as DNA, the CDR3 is TGTGCCAGTACCCCGGGGACCCACTACAATGAGCAGTTCTTC.

CDR3 region: CASSLGGAQPQHF. The CDR3, as DNA: TGTGCCAGCAGCTTGGGTGGGGCCCAGCCCCAGCATTTT. The V call is TRBV5-6, the J call TRBJ1-5; D might be TRBD1 (5 bases). CDR1 and CDR2 from the germline V gene are SGHDT and YYEEEE. Trimming took 0 bases from V and 7 from J, leaving 8 bases between them. There are 13 residues in the CDR3.

Here the CDR3 DNA reads TGTGCCAGCCGGGACGGGAGTGAGAACACCGGGGAGCTGTTTTTT. Translated, it gives CASRDGSENTGELFF. The chain combines TRBV7-3 with TRBJ2-2, with D maybe TRBD2 (6 bases). Germline CDR1 SGHTA, CDR2 FQGTGA. The CDR3 covers 15 residues. V lost 8 bases and J 1 base, leaving 14 bases between the germline ends.

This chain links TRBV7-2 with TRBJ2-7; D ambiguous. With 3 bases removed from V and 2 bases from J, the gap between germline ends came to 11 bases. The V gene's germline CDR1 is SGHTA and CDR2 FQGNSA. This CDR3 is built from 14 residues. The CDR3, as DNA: TGTGCCAGCAGCTTTATCGGGCCGACCTACGAGCAGTACTTC. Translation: CASSFIGPTYEQYF.

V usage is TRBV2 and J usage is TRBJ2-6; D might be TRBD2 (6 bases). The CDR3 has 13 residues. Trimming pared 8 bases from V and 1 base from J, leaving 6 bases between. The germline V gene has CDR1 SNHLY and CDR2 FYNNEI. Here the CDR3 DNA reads TGTGCCAGCGGAGGGTCTGGGGCCAACGTCCTGACTTTC. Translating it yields CASGGSGANVLTF.

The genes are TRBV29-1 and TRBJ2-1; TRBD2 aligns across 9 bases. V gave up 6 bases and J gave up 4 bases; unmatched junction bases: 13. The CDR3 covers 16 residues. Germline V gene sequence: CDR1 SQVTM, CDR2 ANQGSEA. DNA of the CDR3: TGCAGCGTCGCCACCCGATCGGCGGGAGGGTACAATGAGCAGTTCTTC. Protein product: CSVATRSAGGYNEQFF.

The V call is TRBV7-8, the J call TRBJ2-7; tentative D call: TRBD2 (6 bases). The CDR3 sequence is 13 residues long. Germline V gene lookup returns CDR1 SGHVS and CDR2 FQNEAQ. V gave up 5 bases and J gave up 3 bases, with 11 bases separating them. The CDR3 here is CASSAAGSYEQYF. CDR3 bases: TGTGCCAGCAGCGCGGCGGGGAGCTACGAGCAGTACTTC. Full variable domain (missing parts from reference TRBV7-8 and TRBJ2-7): GAGVSQSPRYKVAKRGQDVALRCDPISGHVSLFWYQQALGQGPEFLTYFQNEAQLDKSGLPSDRFFAERPEGSVSTLKIQRTQQEDSAVYLCASSAAGSYEQYFGPGTRLTVT.

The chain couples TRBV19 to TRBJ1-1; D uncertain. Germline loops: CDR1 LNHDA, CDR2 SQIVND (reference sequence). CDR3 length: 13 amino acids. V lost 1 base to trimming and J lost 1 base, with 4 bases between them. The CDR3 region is CASSIVPNTEAFF. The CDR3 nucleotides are TGTGCCAGTAGTATAGTTCCGAACACTGAAGCTTTCTTT.

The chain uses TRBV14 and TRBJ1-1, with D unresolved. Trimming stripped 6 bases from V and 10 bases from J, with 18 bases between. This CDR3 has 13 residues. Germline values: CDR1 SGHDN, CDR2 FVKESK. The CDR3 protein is CASSPRNGVGAFF. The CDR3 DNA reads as TGTGCCAGCAGTCCCCGAAATGGGGTCGGAGCTTTCTTT.

CDR3 loop: CASSSSETGFDEQYF. The CDR3 DNA reads TGTGCCAGCAGCTCCTCCGAGACAGGGTTCGACGAGCAGTACTTC. The chain employs TRBV11-3 and TRBJ2-7; 7 positions agree with TRBD1. The CDR3 totals 15 residues. CDR1 is SGHNT and CDR2 is YENEEA in the germline V gene. Losses at the gene ends were 4 bases for V and 5 bases for J; bases not matched to a gene: 11.

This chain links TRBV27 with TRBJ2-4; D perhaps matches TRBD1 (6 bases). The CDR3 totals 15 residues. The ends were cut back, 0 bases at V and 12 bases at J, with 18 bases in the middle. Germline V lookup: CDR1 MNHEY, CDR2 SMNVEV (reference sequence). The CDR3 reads CASSLSWPGAFYQYF. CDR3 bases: TGTGCCAGCAGTTTATCGTGGCCAGGGGCTTTTTATCAGTACTTC.

The CDR3 nucleotides read TGTGCCAGTAGCAACCACAGGGGGGGGTCGAGTGAAGCTTTCTTT. Translated, it gives CASSNHRGGSSEAFF. The V gene is TRBV19, the J gene TRBJ1-1; 8 bases align to TRBD1. The CDR3 loop spans 15 amino acids. The germline V gene encodes CDR1 LNHDA and CDR2 SQIVND (reference sequence). J was trimmed by 7 bases and V by 6 bases; bases with no gene match: 13.

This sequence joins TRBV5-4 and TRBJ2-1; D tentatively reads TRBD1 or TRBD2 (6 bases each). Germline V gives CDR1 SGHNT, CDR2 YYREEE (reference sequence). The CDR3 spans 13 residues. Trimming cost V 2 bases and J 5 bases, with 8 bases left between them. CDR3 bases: TGTGCCAGCAGCTTCGGGGGCAACAATGAGCAGTTCTTC. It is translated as CASSFGGNNEQFF. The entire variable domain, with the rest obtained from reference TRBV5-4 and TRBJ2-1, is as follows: ETGVTQSPTHLIKTRGQQVTLRCSSQSGHNTVSWYQQALGQGPQFIFQYYREEENGRGNFPPRFSGLQFPNYSSELNVNALELDDSALYLCASSFGGNNEQFFGPGTRLTVL.

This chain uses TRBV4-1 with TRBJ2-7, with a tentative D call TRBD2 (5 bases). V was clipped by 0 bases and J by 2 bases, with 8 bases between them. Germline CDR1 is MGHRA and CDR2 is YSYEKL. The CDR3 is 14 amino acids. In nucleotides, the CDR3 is TGCGCCAGCAGCCAAGAGGCTAGCACCTACGAGCAGTACTTC. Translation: CASSQEASTYEQYF.

CDR3 DNA sequence: TGTGCCAGCAGCTGGTCGGCGAGCGAGCAGTACTTC. It encodes CASSWSASEQYF. V usage is TRBV7-2 and J usage is TRBJ2-7; no firm D call. The CDR3 is 12 residues long. CDR1 and CDR2 (germline): SGHTA, FQGNSA. Trimming removed 4 bases at V and 6 bases at J, with 10 bases between.

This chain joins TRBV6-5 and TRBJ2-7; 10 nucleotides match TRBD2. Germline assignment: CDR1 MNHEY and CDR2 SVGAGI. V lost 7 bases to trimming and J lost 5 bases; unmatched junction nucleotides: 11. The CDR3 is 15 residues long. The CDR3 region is CASTHLGLAGDEQYF. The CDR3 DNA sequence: TGTGCCAGCACACATTTGGGGCTAGCGGGGGACGAGCAGTACTTC.